This T cell receptor (beta chain) was identified during a study of blood T cells in healthy people across ages. Study findings and constraints: For the donors, CMV status was unknown and possibly confounded expanded clonotype changes.

Primers used in a second PCR of about 7 to 12 cycles were a sample-barcoded 5' primer and a J-beta primer mix. TCRdb used MiXCR to reprocess the 5' RACE reads, holding one entry per CDR3 protein. The table includes over 700,000 distinct CDR3 sequences, 25% detected once. In the case of this clonotype: Its specificity is not known.

This CDR3 has 15 amino acids. Germline CDR1 SEHNR, CDR2 FQNEAQ (reference sequence). These data are also associated with another study on T cells of mothers and their children. That investigation notes: The yield was over 8 million TCR beta CDR3 reads from each mother and a few million from each child. Researchers report slightly higher, though non-significant, overlap in related mother-child pairs than in unrelated pairs.

The chain has TRBV7-9 and TRBJ2-5, with no clear D. The tail of the sequence fits TRBJ2-7 better, so the J call may be wrong. The sample consisted of blood. The TCR originated in a boy younger than 18 in good health. The CDR3 DNA is TGTGCCAGCAGCTTAGGGCCTGCCTCGGGCTCCGAGCAGTACTTC. Translation gives CASSLGPASGSEQYF.